What follows are 10 T cell receptor beta chains derived from one specimen sequenced in a study of T cell responses to AZD1222 COVID-19 vaccine. TCRdb's table, derived via immunoSEQ multiplex PCR, lists solely in-frame clones and lacks some. The sample includes 60,000 to 80,000 clones, over 75% of them seen just once. The sequenced sample was peripheral blood, obtained on day 0 of AZD1222 vaccination. The receptors shown here come from an adult in good health.

This clone occurred once. The chain has TRBV10-3 and TRBJ2-1, with 9 nucleotides matching TRBD2. The length of the CDR3 is 14 residues. V shed 7 bases, J shed 6 bases, and the junction held 7 bases outside the gene matches. Germline CDR1 is ENHRY and CDR2 is SYGVKD. CDR3 loop: CAITPSGAGNEQFF. DNA of the CDR3: TGTGCCATCACACCTAGCGGGGCGGGCAATGAGCAGTTCTTC.

The rearrangement links TRBV29-1 to TRBJ2-3, with TRBD1 matching over 9 bases. Trimming removed 6 bases from V and 3 bases from J; junction bases left unmatched: 7. The CDR3 spans 14 residues. The germline CDR1 and CDR2 sequences are SQVTM and ANQGSEA. Written as DNA, the CDR3 is TGCAGCGTAGTTCCGGGACAGGGTACAGATACGCAGTATTTT. As protein: CSVVPGQGTDTQYF.

This sequence joins TRBV29-1 and TRBJ1-1; TRBD1 is a possible D gene (6 bases). Germline CDR1 is SQVTM and CDR2 is ANQGSEA. V was clipped by 7 bases and J by 4 bases, with 10 bases between them. This CDR3 comprises 11 residues. The CDR3 bases are TGCAGCGCCCGGGGGCTCACTGAAGCTTTCTTT. Translated: CSARGLTEAFF.

This sequence joins TRBV5-1 and TRBJ2-1, with D unresolved. CDR3 length: 12 amino acids. V was pared by 4 bases and J by 12 bases, with 14 bases between. The germline CDR1 and CDR2 sequences are SGHRS and YFSETQ. CDR3 residues: CASSPGPTGQFF. CDR3 nucleotides: TGCGCCAGCAGCCCCGGGCCTACCGGGCAGTTCTTC.

The genes are TRBV5-1 and TRBJ2-3; D tentatively fits TRBD1 or TRBD2 (5 bases each). Germline CDR1 and CDR2: SGHRS and YFSETQ. Trimming left V 0 bases short and J 2 bases short, with 10 bases between. The CDR3 sequence is 15 residues long. CDR3 nucleotide sequence: TGCGCCAGCAGCTTGGGAGGGGCCAACACAGATACGCAGTATTTT. Its protein is CASSLGGANTDTQYF. The full variable domain, completed using reference TRBV5-1 and TRBJ2-3, is KAGVTQTPRYLIKTRGQQVTLSCSPISGHRSVSWYQQTPGQGLQFLFEYFSETQRNKGNFPGRFSGRQFSNSRSEMNVSTLELGDSALYLCASSLGGANTDTQYFGPGTRLTVL.

The V gene is TRBV6-5, the J gene TRBJ1-3; D call uncertain. V lost 6 bases, J lost 0 bases, and 12 bases lay in between. The CDR3 sequence is 15 residues long. CDR1 MNHEY and CDR2 SVGAGI come from the germline V gene. CDR3 region: CASRATGNSGNTIYF. For the CDR3, the DNA is TGTGCCAGCAGGGCGACCGGGAACTCTGGAAACACCATATATTTT.

The V and J genes are TRBV2 and TRBJ1-6; maybe TRBD1 (6 bases). V lost 3 bases and J 6 bases, leaving 18 bases between the germline ends. The CDR3 totals 17 residues. Looked up from germline, CDR1 is SNHLY and CDR2 is FYNNEI. The chain's CDR3 is CASSEFDRPYLNSPLHF. For the CDR3, the DNA is TGTGCCAGCAGTGAGTTTGACAGGCCGTATCTTAATTCACCCCTCCACTTT.

The sample holds a few counts of this clone. The chain employs TRBV6-5 and TRBJ1-1, with 7 bases that match TRBD1. From germline, CDR1 is MNHEY and CDR2 SVGAGI. The length of the CDR3 is 13 residues. V gave up 7 bases and J gave up 3 bases; unmatched junction bases: 5. CDR3 sequence: CASKTGRDTEAFF. The CDR3 DNA reads as TGTGCCAGCAAGACAGGGAGGGACACTGAAGCTTTCTTT.

The rearrangement uses TRBV9 and TRBJ2-7; D not resolved. The length of the CDR3 is 13 residues. Looked up from germline, CDR1 is SGDLS and CDR2 is YYNGEE. The V gene lost 2 bases and the J gene lost 6 bases, with 12 bases spanning the gap. The CDR3 DNA follows: TGTGCCAGCAGCGTGGAACCGGTTTCCGAGCAGTACTTC. Translating it yields CASSVEPVSEQYF.

The chain links TRBV3-1 (or the pseudogene TRBV3-2) to TRBJ2-7; 12 positions agree with TRBD2. With V trimmed by 5 bases and J by 3 bases, 5 bases remained unmatched. The CDR3 spans 15 residues. Germline V gene lookup returns CDR1 LGHDT and CDR2 YNNKEL (reference sequence). The CDR3 region has the DNA TGTGCCAGCAGCAAAAGGACTAGCGGGAACTACGAGCAGTACTTC. This translates into CASSKRTSGNYEQYF.